The present TCR beta chain was sequenced within a study of T cell responses to AZD1222 COVID-19 vaccine. Clones were read by immunoSEQ multiplex PCR, and TCRdb kept only the in-frame ones, dropping some. The sample shows roughly 42,000 clones, around 82% of them seen only once. About this clone: Distinct nucleotide sequences in the sample also encode this CDR3.

The CDR3 sequence is 17 residues long. Trimming pared 7 bases from V and 4 bases from J, leaving 25 bases between. Germline V gene sequence: CDR1 LNHDA, CDR2 SQIVND (reference sequence). The TCR was taken from an adult in good health. The sequenced sample was peripheral blood, obtained on day 0 of AZD1222 vaccination. The chain employs TRBV19 and TRBJ1-2; D may be TRBD1 (6 bases). DNA for the CDR3: TGTGCCAGTACCCCCCCCCTGACCGGGGGCGGACTCTATGGCTACACCTTC. This sequence encodes CASTPPLTGGGLYGYTF.